These T cell receptor beta chains were read from a single sample in a study of blood T cell repertoires in COVID-19. Sequenced by immunoSEQ multiplex PCR; TCRdb stores in-frame clones only, minus some. Found here are 70,000 to 80,000 clones, more than 70% of them singletons; the top ten hold about a third. The sequenced sample was peripheral blood. These receptors were obtained from a woman of 80 years or more with active or convalescent COVID-19. CDR3s include the opening cysteine and the closing phenylalanine or tryptophan. The order of the fields is J gene, clone size, V gene, D gene, CDR3 protein, CDR3 DNA. The D gene is left open where the match is weak. Not all rows give a size; the values are once, few, many and, for expanded clones, a class.

>TRBJ2-5|.|TRBV19|.
CASSIGLAIGETQYF
TGTGCCAGTAGTATTGGCCTAGCGATAGGGGAGACCCAGTACTTC
>TRBJ1-3|.|TRBV7-9|.
CASSLLAVRGGAGNTIYF
TGTGCCAGCAGCTTACTGGCCGTCCGGGGAGGGGCTGGAAACACCATATATTTT
>TRBJ1-2|.|TRBV3-1/TRBV3-2|.
CASSQMGATGHGYTF
TGTGCCAGCAGCCAAATGGGGGCCACAGGGCATGGCTACACCTTC
>TRBJ1-6|.|TRBV28|.
CASSPGHLSSYNSPLHF
TGTGCCAGCAGTCCCGGACACTTAAGCTCCTATAATTCACCCCTCCACTTT
>TRBJ1-2|.|TRBV7-2|.
CASSTRTEYGYTF
TGTGCCAGCAGCACCCGGACAGAATATGGCTACACCTTC
>TRBJ2-2|.|TRBV24-1|.
CATSDKPQGAIGELFF
TGTGCCACCAGTGACAAACCCCAAGGAGCCATCGGGGAGCTGTTTTTT
>TRBJ2-7|.|TRBV20-1|.
CSASGYRGGTYEQYF
TGCAGTGCTAGTGGGTACAGGGGGGGTACCTACGAGCAGTACTTC
>TRBJ1-2|.|TRBV9|TRBD1
CASSVATGVWSGYTF
TGTGCCAGCAGCGTAGCTACAGGGGTTTGGTCGGGCTACACCTTC
>TRBJ2-1|.|TRBV5-1|TRBD1
CASSLEGGAGYDEQFF
TGCGCCAGCAGCTTGGAAGGGGGCGCTGGGTACGATGAGCAGTTCTTC
>TRBJ2-5|.|TRBV9|TRBD1
CASSPRTGGGETQYF
TGTGCCAGCAGCCCGCGGACAGGGGGCGGGGAGACCCAGTACTTC
>TRBJ1-3|.|TRBV4-1|.
CASSQPPAGAGNTIYF
TGCGCCAGCAGCCAACCGCCCGCGGGGGCTGGAAACACCATATATTTT
>TRBJ1-2|.|TRBV5-1|TRBD1
CASSHAGTGDDYTF
TGCGCCAGCAGTCACGCCGGGACAGGGGATGACTACACCTTC
>TRBJ2-3|.|TRBV7-2|TRBD2
CASSRGAGGGSLDTQYF
TGTGCCAGCAGCCGGGGAGCCGGCGGGGGGAGTTTGGATACGCAGTATTTT
>TRBJ2-2|.|TRBV5-1|.
CASSLFSGTGELFF
TGCGCCAGCAGCTTGTTTAGCGGCACCGGGGAGCTGTTTTTT
>TRBJ2-2|.|TRBV9|TRBD1
CASSDYRGAGELFF
TGTGCCAGCAGCGATTACAGGGGGGCCGGGGAGCTGTTTTTT
>TRBJ2-6|few|TRBV3-1/TRBV3-2|.
CASSRFGGLSGANVLTF
TGTGCCAGCAGCCGTTTTGGAGGGCTCTCTGGGGCCAACGTCCTGACTTTC
>TRBJ1-5|.|TRBV19|TRBD1
CASTSLPAGGYQPQHF
TGTGCCAGTACCTCCCTCCCGGCAGGGGGCTATCAGCCCCAGCATTTT
>TRBJ1-3|.|TRBV15|.
CATSRDSGRFSGNTIYF
TGTGCCACCAGCAGAGATTCTGGGAGGTTCTCTGGAAACACCATATATTTT
>TRBJ2-2|.|TRBV4-1|.
CASSQYWSDTGELFF
TGCGCCAGCAGCCAGTATTGGTCGGACACCGGGGAGCTGTTTTTT
>TRBJ2-1|once|TRBV28|.
CASSLAGLYNEQFF
TGTGCCAGCAGTTTAGCGGGCCTATACAATGAGCAGTTCTTC
>TRBJ1-6|.|TRBV11-2|TRBD1
CASSLPTGHSPLHF
TGTGCCAGCAGCTTGCCGACAGGGCATTCACCCCTCCACTTT
>TRBJ2-5|.|TRBV3-1/TRBV3-2|TRBD1
CASSQDVGQGMGETQYF
TGTGCCAGCAGCCAAGATGTGGGACAGGGGATGGGGGAGACCCAGTACTTC
>TRBJ2-5|.|TRBV25-1|TRBD1
CASTDRGQETQYF
TGTGCCAGCACCGACAGGGGGCAAGAGACCCAGTACTTC
>TRBJ1-5|few|TRBV24-1|.
CATSARGAEGNQPQHF
TGTGCCACCAGTGCGAGGGGCGCGGAGGGAAATCAGCCCCAGCATTTT
>TRBJ2-5|once|TRBV6-2/TRBV6-3|TRBD2
CASSYDAGARFGETQYF
TGTGCCAGCAGTTACGACGCGGGAGCACGATTTGGAGAGACCCAGTACTTC
>TRBJ1-2|.|TRBV12-3/TRBV12-4|.
CASSDRNYGYTF
TGTGCCAGCAGCGACAGGAACTATGGCTACACCTTC
>TRBJ2-3|.|TRBV11-2|TRBD1
CASSSEGARDTQYF
TGTGCCAGCAGTTCAGAGGGGGCACGCGATACGCAGTATTTT